These 14 T cell receptor beta chains came from one sample sequenced in a study of cytomegalovirus exposure and HLA in healthy donors. Primers: 60 Vbeta forward and 13 Jbeta reverse. Produced via immunoSEQ multiplex PCR; TCRdb's table is partial and in-frame only. The sample includes about 160,000 clones, approximately 75% seen only once; the top ten take around 2.3%. Sequencing input: PBMCs. The source of these receptors is a man in his fifties in good health and CMV-seropositive.

This chain connects TRBV6-6 to TRBJ2-3; 7 bases align to TRBD1. J was trimmed by 5 bases and V by 5 bases; bases with no gene match: 7. This CDR3 comprises 14 residues. Germline assignment: CDR1 MNHNY and CDR2 SVGAGI (reference sequence). The CDR3 spells CASSKGGIGDTQYF. The CDR3, as DNA: TGTGCCAGCAGTAAAGGGGGCATAGGAGATACGCAGTATTTT.

The chain is built from TRBV5-1 and TRBJ1-2; tentatively, D is TRBD1 (6 bases). CDR3 length: 17 amino acids. Germline CDR1 and CDR2: SGHRS and YFSETQ. Deletions cut 4 bases from V and 8 bases from J, with 27 bases between. CDR3 sequence (DNA): TGCGCCAGCAGCCCATACCCCCCGGCGGGGGGCGGACGGGGCTACACCTTC. Its protein is CASSPYPPAGGGRGYTF.

The chain is built from TRBV5-4 and TRBJ1-2, with D maybe TRBD1 (5 bases). CDR3 length: 14 amino acids. Germline assignment: CDR1 SGHNT and CDR2 YYREEE (reference sequence). Trimming removed 4 bases from V and 5 bases from J, with 15 bases in between. The CDR3 DNA sequence: TGTGCCAGCAGCCCGACAGCGACCTATTATGGCTACACCTTC. Protein sequence: CASSPTATYYGYTF.

J is TRBJ2-7 and V is TRBV6-5; TRBD2 might be the D (6 bases). Trimming pared 2 bases from V and 1 base from J, leaving 15 bases between. The CDR3 is 16 residues long. Germline-derived CDR1 and CDR2 are MNHEY and SVGAGI. In nucleotides, the CDR3 is TGTGCCAGCAGTTACCGGGCGGGGACCTCTTCCTACGAGCAGTACTTC. Translating gives CASSYRAGTSSYEQYF.

This chain links TRBV9 with TRBJ2-7; tentative D call: TRBD1 (5 bases). V was pared by 4 bases and J by 2 bases, with 13 bases between. The CDR3 runs to 14 residues. Germline V CDR1 and CDR2: SGDLS, YYNGEE. For the CDR3, the DNA is TGTGCCAGCAGCTCTCAGGGTGATCCCTACGAGCAGTACTTC. Translating it yields CASSSQGDPYEQYF. Based on the CDR3 plus reference TRBV9 and TRBJ2-7, the full variable domain is DSGVTQTPKHLITATGQRVTLRCSPRSGDLSVYWYQQSLDQGLQFLIQYYNGEERAKGNILERFSAQQFPDLHSELNLSSLELGDSALYFCASSSQGDPYEQYFGPGTRLTVT.

The V and J genes are TRBV9 and TRBJ2-3; 7 nucleotides align to TRBD2. The CDR3 spans 15 residues. V dropped 2 bases and J dropped 4; count of bases not matched to a gene: 7. Per the germline V gene, CDR1 is SGDLS and CDR2 is YYNGEE. CDR3 in DNA: TGTGCCAGCAGCGTCTGGGGGAGGGCCCCAGATACGCAGTATTTT. This encodes CASSVWGRAPDTQYF.

This chain links TRBV7-2 with TRBJ1-1; 7 nucleotides line up with TRBD1. The CDR3 covers 18 residues. The germline V gene encodes CDR1 SGHTA and CDR2 FQGNSA. Trimming cost V 7 bases and J 0 bases; bases outside gene matches: 17. CDR3 in amino acids: CASTLTFRGSTMNTEAFF. As DNA, the CDR3 is TGTGCCAGCACTTTAACGTTCAGGGGGTCGACGATGAACACTGAAGCTTTCTTT. The complete variable domain, with remaining parts taken from reference TRBV7-2 and TRBJ1-1, reads GAGVSQSPSNKVTEKGKDVELRCDPISGHTALYWYRQSLGQGLEFLIYFQGNSAPDKSGLPSDRFSAERTGGSVSTLTIQRTQQEDSAVYLCASTLTFRGSTMNTEAFFGQGTRLTVV.

This clone has more than one count but fewer than ten. In nucleotides, the CDR3 is TGCGCCAGCAGCCCCGGGACAGGGGGCACTGAAGCTTTCTTT. Amino acids: CASSPGTGGTEAFF. The J gene is TRBJ1-1, the V gene TRBV5-1; 11 bases fit TRBD1. The CDR3 runs 14 residues. Germline V gene data show CDR1 as SGHRS and CDR2 as YFSETQ. J lost 4 bases, V lost 4 bases, and 3 bases had no gene match.

Concerning this clone itself: Other nucleotide sequences from this sample produce the same CDR3. The chain has TRBV27 and TRBJ1-1, with 7 nucleotides matching TRBD1. V trimming: 2 bases; J trimming: 1 base; junction bases outside the gene matches: 1. This CDR3 has 14 amino acids. The germline V gene has CDR1 MNHEY and CDR2 SMNVEV (reference sequence). The CDR3 coding sequence is TGTGCCAGCAGTTTAGGGACAGCGAACACTGAAGCTTTCTTT. This gives the protein CASSLGTANTEAFF.

The V and J genes are TRBV14 and TRBJ2-1; 11 bases are shared with TRBD2. Germline assignment: CDR1 SGHDN and CDR2 FVKESK. CDR3 length equals 15 residues. V was pared by 2 bases and J by 8 bases, with 5 bases of the junction left unmatched. The CDR3 loop reads CASSQTSGGWDEQFF. The CDR3, as DNA: TGTGCCAGCAGCCAAACTAGCGGGGGCTGGGATGAGCAGTTCTTC.

The chain employs TRBV28 and TRBJ2-5, with D unclear. The V end was cut by 5 bases, the J end by 5 bases, with 12 bases between. Germline loops: CDR1 MDHEN, CDR2 SYDVKM. The CDR3 totals 13 residues. CDR3 bases: TGTGCCAGCAGTCCACCTTCCGGGGAGACCCAGTACTTC. It translates to CASSPPSGETQYF.

The CDR3: CASSFVSGELFF. CDR3 nucleotide sequence: TGTGCCAGCAGCTTCGTATCCGGGGAGCTGTTTTTT. This chain uses TRBV27 with TRBJ2-2; no definite D call. There are 12 residues in the CDR3. Deletions cut 6 bases from V and 6 bases from J, with 8 bases between. Germline V CDR1 and CDR2: MNHEY, SMNVEV (reference sequence).

The chain employs TRBV5-6 and TRBJ1-4; D gene uncertain. The germline CDR1 and CDR2 sequences are SGHDT and YYEEEE. The CDR3 consists of 14 residues. The V gene lost 1 base and the J gene lost 6 bases, with 10 bases spanning the gap. The CDR3 DNA reads TGTGCCAGCAGCTTGTCCATGAGGGATGAAAAACTGTTTTTT. It translates to CASSLSMRDEKLFF.

This chain uses TRBV7-9 with TRBJ1-1; D possibly corresponds to TRBD1 (5 bases). Trimming cost V 0 bases and J 5 bases, with 10 bases left between them. Germline lookup yields CDR1 SEHNR and CDR2 FQNEAQ (reference sequence). The CDR3 totals 14 residues. In nucleotides, the CDR3 is TGTGCCAGCAGCTTAGCGATGGGGCGGACTGAAGCTTTCTTT. Amino acids: CASSLAMGRTEAFF.